The present T cell receptor (beta chain) was sequenced within a study of lymphopenia after photon versus proton radiotherapy. Notes on the study in general: A bigger post-nadir fall in TCR diversity correlated inversely with survival time in deceased patients. After the lymphocyte nadir, photon-treated repertoires showed oligoclonal expansion, especially of CD8+ Temra cells. Proton therapy kept repertoires fairly stable, unlike photons, which gained effector/memory cells. Better survival with proton therapy was suggested as possible, not demonstrated.

This CDR3 region has 15 residues. Germline V gives CDR1 SGHVS, CDR2 FQNEAQ. V lost 5 bases to trimming and J lost 3 bases; unmatched junction nucleotides: 10. To note about this clone: The antigen remains unidentified.

The method was immunoSEQ multiplex PCR; TCRdb's version includes in-frame clones alone and lacks a portion of them. The sample consists of approximately 4,900 clones, around 88% of them appearing once. The genes are TRBV7-8 and TRBJ2-7; 7 bases agree with TRBD1. The sample consisted of peripheral blood, taken from a patient treated with photon-based radiotherapy. This TCR was sampled from an elderly man with cholangiocarcinoma. The CDR3 region has the DNA TGTGCCAGCAGCCCAAGACAGGGACGGGGCTACGAGCAGTACTTC. This gives the protein CASSPRQGRGYEQYF. Complete variable domain (other parts from reference TRBV7-8 and TRBJ2-7): GAGVSQSPRYKVAKRGQDVALRCDPISGHVSLFWYQQALGQGPEFLTYFQNEAQLDKSGLPSDRFFAERPEGSVSTLKIQRTQQEDSAVYLCASSPRQGRGYEQYFGPGTRLTVT.